One and the same sample provided the 27 T cell receptor beta chains below, sequenced in a study of blood T cell repertoires in COVID-19. Measured with immunoSEQ multiplex PCR; TCRdb has only the in-frame clones, and not every one. Altogether some 120,000 clones are present, around 89% being singletons, with the ten largest covering 7.6%. The sequenced sample consisted of peripheral blood. Source of these receptors: a man aged 50 or older with acute or convalescent COVID-19.

The chain joins TRBV6-2 or TRBV6-3 to TRBJ2-2; tentatively, D is TRBD1 (5 bases). Germline-derived CDR1 and CDR2 are MNHEY and SVGEGT. The CDR3 runs to 15 residues. Trimming cost V 6 bases and J 7 bases, with 18 bases left between them. CDR3 sequence (DNA): TGTGCCAGCAGCGGGCAGTCAGGGTCCTTCGGGGAGCTGTTTTTT. This encodes CASSGQSGSFGELFF.

The chain recombines TRBV2 with TRBJ2-3; 8 bases are a match to TRBD1. V was pared by 4 bases and J by 4 bases, with 7 bases of the junction left unmatched. The CDR3 is 15 amino acids. Germline V gene data show CDR1 as SNHLY and CDR2 as FYNNEI. This CDR3 reads CASSVGRGRSDTQYF. CDR3 coding DNA: TGTGCCAGCAGTGTGGGCAGGGGGCGATCAGATACGCAGTATTTT. The whole variable domain, filled in from reference TRBV2 and TRBJ2-3, reads EPEVTQTPSHQVTQMGQEVILRCVPISNHLYFYWYRQILGQKVEFLVSFYNNEISEKSEIFDDQFSVERPDGSNFTLKIRSTKLEDSAMYFCASSVGRGRSDTQYFGPGTRLTVL.

The CDR3 sequence: CASSLKVGGETQYF. The CDR3 bases are TGTGCCAGCAGCTTGAAGGTGGGCGGGGAGACCCAGTACTTC. The chain recombines TRBV5-4 with TRBJ2-5; TRBD2 might be the D (5 bases). CDR3 length: 14 residues. V lost 1 base and J lost 5, with 12 bases in between. Germline CDR1 reads SGHNT; CDR2 reads YYREEE (reference sequence). Drawing the rest from reference TRBV5-4 and TRBJ2-5, the complete variable domain is ETGVTQSPTHLIKTRGQQVTLRCSSQSGHNTVSWYQQALGQGPQFIFQYYREEENGRGNFPPRFSGLQFPNYSSELNVNALELDDSALYLCASSLKVGGETQYFGPGTRLLVL.

The V call is TRBV3-1 (or the pseudogene TRBV3-2), the J call TRBJ2-1; TRBD2 agrees at 11 bases. The CDR3 loop spans 14 amino acids. Per germline, CDR1 LGHDT and CDR2 YNNKEL (reference sequence). Trimming removed 6 bases from V and 7 bases from J; junction bases left unmatched: 5. As DNA, the CDR3 is TGTGCCAGCAGTCCTGGGACTAGCGGAAATGAGCAGTTCTTC. As protein: CASSPGTSGNEQFF.

This clone was picked up one time. The genes are TRBV12-5 and TRBJ2-3, with TRBD2 matching 7 bases. Per germline, CDR1 LGHNT and CDR2 FRNRAP. Trimming cost V 3 bases and J 0 bases; bases outside gene matches: 9. This CDR3 has 17 amino acids. This chain's CDR3 is CASGLRGLADSTDTQYF. The DNA for the CDR3 is TGTGCTAGTGGTTTAAGGGGCCTAGCGGATAGCACAGATACGCAGTATTTT.

The chain has TRBV9 and TRBJ2-5, with 7 bases aligning to TRBD1. CDR1 is SGDLS, CDR2 YYNGEE, per germline. The ends lost 7 bases at V and 2 bases at J; junction bases unmatched: 5. CDR3 length: 13 amino acids. The CDR3 nucleotides read TGTGCCAGCGGGACAGCCCTACAAGAGACCCAGTACTTC. It specifies CASGTALQETQYF.

The V and J genes are TRBV7-2 and TRBJ2-1, with 11 bases identical to TRBD1. V was clipped by 1 base and J by 6 bases; unmatched bases: 2. The CDR3 runs 15 residues. Germline V gene data show CDR1 as SGHTA and CDR2 as FQGNSA. The CDR3 DNA reads TGTGCCAGCAGCTTAGGGGGGACAGGGGGCAATGAGCAGTTCTTC. This codes for CASSLGGTGGNEQFF.

The V and J genes are TRBV19 and TRBJ2-3; no firm D call. The V and J ends lost 5 bases and 2 bases respectively, with 11 bases between them. The CDR3 has 14 residues. CDR1 is LNHDA, CDR2 SQIVND, per germline (reference sequence). In DNA form, the CDR3 reads TGTGCCAGTAGTTCGGAGTCCCCCACAGATACGCAGTATTTT. Translating gives CASSSESPTDTQYF.

The gene calls are TRBV5-1 and TRBJ2-1; maybe TRBD2 (5 bases). The ends were cut back, 4 bases at V and 7 bases at J, with 18 bases in the middle. The germline CDR1 and CDR2 sequences are SGHRS and YFSETQ. The CDR3 covers 15 residues. CDR3: CASSPHGSGLNEQFF. DNA of the CDR3: TGCGCCAGCAGCCCGCACGGTTCGGGGTTGAATGAGCAGTTCTTC.

The genes are TRBV19 and TRBJ1-2; 12 bases are shared with TRBD1. After removal of 4 bases from V and 4 bases from J, the junction contained 10 bases not matched to a gene. This CDR3 has 17 amino acids. The V gene's germline CDR1 is LNHDA and CDR2 SQIVND (reference sequence). The CDR3 nucleotides read TGTGCCAGTAGTAAGACCGGGACAGGGGGCAAGATCTATGGCTACACCTTC. Amino acid sequence: CASSKTGTGGKIYGYTF. Drawing the rest from reference TRBV19 and TRBJ1-2, the complete variable domain is DGGITQSPKYLFRKEGQNVTLSCEQNLNHDAMYWYRQDPGQGLRLIYYSQIVNDFQKGDIAEGYSVSREKKESFPLTVTSAQKNPTAFYLCASSKTGTGGKIYGYTFGSGTRLTVV.

The chain combines TRBV9 with TRBJ2-7, with 12 bases identical to TRBD2. V gave up 3 bases and J gave up 5 bases; unmatched junction bases: 9. This CDR3 region has 16 residues. The germline CDR1 and CDR2 sequences are SGDLS and YYNGEE. CDR3 DNA sequence: TGTGCCAGCAGCGCCCGGGGACTAGCGGGCTTTCACGAGCAGTACTTC. Protein: CASSARGLAGFHEQYF.

This chain joins TRBV6-4 and TRBJ2-5, with TRBD2 matching 9 bases. The CDR3 loop spans 18 amino acids. Germline V CDR1 and CDR2: MRHNA, SNTAGT. V was pared by 0 bases and J by 2 bases, with 10 bases of the junction left unmatched. The CDR3 spells CASSDSNIGTSKQETQYF. CDR3 sequence (DNA): TGTGCCAGCAGTGACTCGAATATCGGGACTAGCAAACAAGAGACCCAGTACTTC.

The chain recombines TRBV19 with TRBJ1-1; D gene unclear. Germline CDR1 reads LNHDA; CDR2 reads SQIVND (reference sequence). The V and J ends lost 3 bases and 2 bases respectively, with 7 bases between them. The CDR3 covers 13 residues. The CDR3 nucleotides are TGTGCCAGTAGTATCGGCGGAAACACTGAAGCTTTCTTT. This codes for CASSIGGNTEAFF.

The CDR3 bases are TGTGCCAGCAGCCCCAGGCAAGCAGGTGCGAACGAGCAGTACTTC. Translating gives CASSPRQAGANEQYF. The chain couples TRBV6-5 to TRBJ2-7, with D unclear. The CDR3 contains 15 residues. V was clipped by 6 bases and J by 5 bases, with 20 bases between them. The germline gives CDR1 MNHEY, CDR2 SVGAGI.

The chain has TRBV10-2 and TRBJ1-1; 12 positions match TRBD1. V lost 6 bases and J lost 4; bases outside the gene matches: 6. The CDR3 spans 15 residues. CDR1 and CDR2 (germline): WSHSY, SAAADI. The CDR3 loop reads CASSGTGGIGTEAFF. In DNA form, the CDR3 reads TGCGCCAGCAGCGGGACAGGGGGCATAGGCACTGAAGCTTTCTTT.

The chain uses TRBV19 and TRBJ2-3; TRBD2 matches at 12 bases. V lost 5 bases, J lost 3 bases, and 9 bases stayed unmatched. The CDR3 spans 17 residues. Germline V CDR1 and CDR2: LNHDA, SQIVND (reference sequence). The CDR3 nucleotides are TGTGCCAGTAGTCTCCGGACTAGCGGGGTGGGAACAGATACGCAGTATTTT. This codes for CASSLRTSGVGTDTQYF.

This clone was seen just once. The rearrangement links TRBV14 to TRBJ1-5; D unclear. CDR3 length equals 14 residues. V dropped 1 base and J dropped 9 bases, with 13 bases sitting between them. Germline CDR1 and CDR2: SGHDN and FVKESK. The CDR3 protein is CASSQGRDSRPQHF. The CDR3 DNA reads TGTGCCAGCAGCCAAGGGCGGGATTCACGGCCCCAGCATTTT.

The J gene is TRBJ2-7, the V gene TRBV27; TRBD2 matches at 7 bases. V was pared by 3 bases and J by 2 bases, with 4 bases of the junction left unmatched. Germline-derived CDR1 and CDR2 are MNHEY and SMNVEV (reference sequence). This CDR3 comprises 14 residues. The CDR3 nucleotides read TGTGCCAGCAGTTTGGGGGGGACTACCTACGAGCAGTACTTC. Amino acids: CASSLGGTTYEQYF.

The rearrangement links TRBV19 to TRBJ2-1, with TRBD2 identical over 7 bases. The length of the CDR3 is 23 residues. V trimming: 4 bases; J trimming: 0 bases; junction bases outside the gene matches: 27. In germline, CDR1 is LNHDA, CDR2 SQIVND (reference sequence). The CDR3 region is CASSKGVLTDTPGLHSSYNEQFF. CDR3 in DNA: TGTGCCAGTAGTAAAGGGGTGCTGACGGACACACCGGGACTACATAGCTCCTACAATGAGCAGTTCTTC.

CDR3 coding DNA: TGTGCCAGCAGCGACAGGGCCATCGGGGAGCTGTTTTTT. Amino acids: CASSDRAIGELFF. The chain employs TRBV7-6 and TRBJ2-2, with 7 positions matching TRBD1. Germline loops: CDR1 SGHVS, CDR2 FNYEAQ. With V trimmed by 5 bases and J by 7 bases, 4 bases remained unmatched. The CDR3 totals 13 residues.

The V gene is TRBV9, the J gene TRBJ1-3, with D unclear. The CDR3 consists of 15 residues. Germline V lookup: CDR1 SGDLS, CDR2 YYNGEE. V lost 0 bases and J lost 6, with 13 bases in between. For the CDR3, the DNA is TGTGCCAGCAGCGTAGAGACGCCCGGACTAAACACCATATATTTT. This gives the protein CASSVETPGLNTIYF.

The gene calls are TRBV6-5 and TRBJ2-1; D might be TRBD2 (7 bases). Germline CDR1 and CDR2: MNHEY and SVGAGI. V shed 0 bases and J shed 7 bases, with 13 bases lying between them. The CDR3 totals 15 residues. The CDR3 bases are TGTGCCAGCAGTTACTCTGCAGGGGAGGGGAATGAGCAGTTCTTC. This translates into CASSYSAGEGNEQFF.

The chain has TRBV5-1 and TRBJ1-4, with 8 bases that match TRBD1. J was trimmed by 3 bases and V by 4 bases; bases with no gene match: 5. The CDR3 spans 15 residues. Germline V gene data show CDR1 as SGHRS and CDR2 as YFSETQ. The CDR3 loop reads CASSKQGGPNEKLFF. CDR3 DNA: TGCGCCAGCAGCAAACAGGGGGGTCCTAATGAAAAACTGTTTTTT.

This chain uses TRBV18 with TRBJ1-4, with D possibly being TRBD1 (6 bases). The CDR3 is made up of 14 amino acids. V lost 3 bases and J lost 5, with 10 bases in between. CDR1 and CDR2 (germline): KGHSH, LQKENI. For the CDR3, the DNA is TGTGCCAGCTCACCCGGACAGCCAAATGAAAAACTGTTTTTT. It yields the protein CASSPGQPNEKLFF.

V usage is TRBV19 and J usage is TRBJ2-7, with TRBD1 matching over 7 bases. Germline CDR1 LNHDA, CDR2 SQIVND (reference sequence). V lost 4 bases and J lost 3; bases outside the gene matches: 0. The CDR3 has 12 residues. The chain's CDR3 is CASSRDSYEQYF. CDR3 nucleotide sequence: TGTGCCAGTAGTAGGGACAGCTACGAGCAGTACTTC.

The rearrangement uses TRBV18 and TRBJ1-1; 9 bases agree with TRBD1. V lost 8 bases and J lost 6; bases outside the gene matches: 10. The CDR3 sequence is 14 residues long. Looked up from germline, CDR1 is KGHSH and CDR2 is LQKENI. CDR3 DNA sequence: TGTGCCAGCATACAGGGGGCTACTGACGCTGAAGCTTTCTTT. Translating it yields CASIQGATDAEAFF.

The genes are TRBV7-9 and TRBJ2-7, with TRBD2 matching over 10 bases. V lost 6 bases, J lost 13 bases, and 9 bases stayed unmatched. Per the germline V gene, CDR1 is SEHNR and CDR2 is FQNEAQ (reference sequence). The CDR3 is 12 amino acids. CDR3: CASRFTSGTLYF. Written as DNA, the CDR3 is TGTGCCAGCAGGTTTACTAGCGGGACTCTATACTTC.